A selection of T cell receptor beta chains follows, all from one sample in a study of T cell clones after liver transplantation. Libraries were prepared by immunoSEQ multiplex PCR; TCRdb keeps only in-frame clonotypes and omits some of them. The top ten clones hold about 0.79% of a sample with tens of thousands of clones, roughly 80% of them seen once. The sample in question was CD4+ T cells from blood, obtained 12 months after liver transplant. These receptors were collected from a human patient who received a liver transplant. Some T cells may originate from the graft donor. The CDR3 runs from the conserved cysteine through the conserved F or W. D genes are given only for firm matches. Size tells how often a clone was seen (once, few, many) or the class of an expanded clone, and some rows leave it out.

clone size	J gene	D gene	V gene	CDR3 protein	CDR3 DNA
few	TRBJ1-4	NA	TRBV28	CASSLGRGREKLFF	TGTGCCAGCAGTTTAGGCAGGGGAAGGGAAAAACTGTTTTTT
NA	TRBJ2-4	TRBD1	TRBV4-1	CASSQDGTGDRNIQYF	TGCGCCAGCAGCCAAGATGGGACAGGGGATAGAAACATTCAGTACTTC
NA	TRBJ2-7	NA	TRBV6-5	CASSYSKQGPYEQYF	TGTGCCAGCAGTTACTCCAAACAGGGTCCCTACGAGCAGTACTTC
NA	TRBJ2-5	TRBD2	TRBV5-1	CASSLAGGETQYF	TGCGCCAGCAGCTTAGCGGGAGGAGAGACCCAGTACTTC
NA	TRBJ1-1	NA	TRBV2	CASSEGPGTEAFF	TGTGCCAGCAGTGAGGGGCCAGGCACTGAAGCTTTCTTT
NA	TRBJ1-2	NA	TRBV15	CATSRARGFANYGYTF	TGTGCCACCAGCAGAGCAAGGGGATTTGCTAACTATGGCTACACCTTC
NA	TRBJ2-1	TRBD2	TRBV28	CATETSGRANEQFF	TGTGCCACCGAGACTAGCGGGAGGGCCAATGAGCAGTTCTTC
NA	TRBJ2-7	NA	TRBV6-5	CASNPGRYFDEQYF	TGTGCCAGCAACCCAGGGCGGTATTTTGACGAGCAGTACTTC
few	TRBJ1-5	TRBD1	TRBV15	CATSSRGQGQPQHF	TGTGCCACCAGCAGCAGGGGGCAGGGTCAGCCCCAGCATTTT
NA	TRBJ2-5	NA	TRBV6-1	CASSWTLQETQYF	TGTGCCAGCAGTTGGACTCTTCAAGAGACCCAGTACTTC
NA	TRBJ2-5	NA	TRBV4-3	CASSPPRAAEEETQYF	TGCGCCAGCAGCCCCCCCCGGGCGGCGGAGGAAGAGACCCAGTACTTC
NA	TRBJ1-4	NA	TRBV20-1	CSASRNEKLFF	TGCAGTGCTAGCAGAAATGAAAAACTGTTTTTT
NA	TRBJ1-2	NA	TRBV6-1	CASSEQDLYGYTF	TGTGCCAGCAGTGAACAGGACCTCTATGGCTACACCTTC
once	TRBJ2-3	NA	TRBV7-9	CASSLLWGDSSTDTQYF	TGTGCCAGCAGCTTGTTGTGGGGAGATTCTAGCACAGATACGCAGTATTTT
NA	TRBJ2-7	TRBD1	TRBV18	CASAWDSSYEQYF	TGTGCCAGCGCCTGGGACAGTTCCTACGAGCAGTACTTC
NA	TRBJ1-1	NA	TRBV11-1	CASSLVQGSGTEAFF	TGTGCCAGCAGCTTAGTCCAGGGGTCAGGCACTGAAGCTTTCTTT
once	TRBJ1-1	NA	TRBV5-1	CASSLQGNTEAFF	TGCGCCAGCAGCTTACAGGGGAACACTGAAGCTTTCTTT
NA	TRBJ1-1	TRBD1	TRBV10-1	CASSEGTGVREAFF	TGCGCCAGCAGTGAGGGGACAGGGGTCCGTGAAGCTTTCTTT
NA	TRBJ1-3	NA	TRBV25-1	CASRDSVSGNTIYF	TGTGCCAGCAGGGACAGCGTCTCTGGAAACACCATATATTTT
NA	TRBJ2-3	NA	TRBV7-9	CASSLHLGTTSTDTQYF	TGTGCCAGCAGCTTACATTTAGGGACGACTTCCACAGATACGCAGTATTTT
NA	TRBJ2-7	NA	TRBV19	CASSRTYGPYEQYF	TGTGCCAGTAGTCGGACCTACGGCCCCTACGAGCAGTACTTC
NA	TRBJ2-7	NA	TRBV5-1	CASSLLGNSYEQYF	TGCGCCAGCAGCTTGCTAGGGAACTCCTACGAGCAGTACTTC
few	TRBJ2-5	NA	TRBV30	CAWSVGETQYF	TGTGCCTGGAGTGTCGGGGAGACCCAGTACTTC
NA	TRBJ2-5	NA	TRBV7-9	CASSSVPRETQYF	TGTGCCAGCAGCTCAGTGCCCAGAGAGACCCAGTACTTC
NA	TRBJ2-7	NA	TRBV6-1	CASTLNQAGGREQYF	TGTGCCAGCACCCTAAATCAGGCAGGGGGGCGCGAGCAGTACTTC
NA	TRBJ2-2	NA	TRBV6-1	CASRAFSVNTGELFF	TGTGCCAGCAGAGCTTTTAGCGTGAACACCGGGGAGCTGTTTTTT
NA	TRBJ2-7	TRBD1	TRBV6-1	CASSEHRGPGSAEQYF	TGTGCCAGCAGTGAGCACAGGGGTCCCGGCTCAGCTGAGCAGTACTTC
once	TRBJ2-7	NA	TRBV6-1	CASSSYQGFNEQYF	TGTGCCAGCAGCTCCTACCAGGGGTTTAACGAGCAGTACTTC
NA	TRBJ1-1	NA	TRBV19	CASSIYGGKAFF	TGTGCCAGTAGTATATACGGTGGGAAAGCTTTCTTT
NA	TRBJ1-2	NA	TRBV18	CASSPTPRGGYTF	TGTGCCAGCTCACCAACCCCGCGCGGTGGCTACACCTTC
NA	TRBJ1-1	NA	TRBV29-1	CSVTRGGTEAFF	TGCAGCGTAACCAGGGGAGGGACTGAAGCTTTCTTT
NA	TRBJ2-5	TRBD1	TRBV6-1	CASSRQGPEETQYF	TGTGCCAGCAGCCGACAGGGCCCAGAAGAGACCCAGTACTTC
NA	TRBJ2-5	TRBD1	TRBV7-9	CASGWGQGAIEVTQYF	TGTGCCAGCGGTTGGGGTCAGGGGGCTATTGAGGTGACCCAGTACTTC
once	TRBJ1-1	TRBD1	TRBV18	CASSPGQLGNTEAFF	TGTGCCAGCTCACCGGGACAGCTGGGGAACACTGAAGCTTTCTTT
NA	TRBJ2-3	NA	TRBV5-1	CASSGTTVTDTQYF	TGCGCCAGCAGCGGGACGACAGTCACAGATACGCAGTATTTT
few	TRBJ2-3	NA	TRBV7-2	CASSLRGADTQYF	TGTGCCAGCAGCTTAAGGGGGGCAGATACGCAGTATTTT
NA	TRBJ1-2	NA	TRBV19	CASSTLGTSNYGYTF	TGTGCCAGTAGTACCCTAGGGACATCGAACTATGGCTACACCTTC
once	TRBJ2-2	TRBD1	TRBV30	CAWRQGWTGELFF	TGTGCCTGGAGACAGGGGTGGACCGGGGAGCTGTTTTTT
NA	TRBJ2-7	NA	TRBV7-2	CASSLAFTASYEQYF	TGTGCCAGCAGCTTAGCGTTTACGGCCTCCTACGAGCAGTACTTC
NA	TRBJ2-7	TRBD2	TRBV18	CASSPPWGTSGRGSEQYF	TGTGCCAGCTCACCCCCATGGGGGACTAGCGGGAGAGGGAGCGAGCAGTACTTC
NA	TRBJ1-1	NA	TRBV5-4	CASSPTLNTEAFF	TGTGCCAGCAGCCCCACCCTGAACACTGAAGCTTTCTTT
NA	TRBJ1-1	TRBD1	TRBV28	CASSAYRGRGTEAFF	TGTGCCAGCAGTGCCTACAGGGGACGGGGCACTGAAGCTTTCTTT
NA	TRBJ2-3	TRBD1	TRBV29-1	CSEGQVYTDTQYF	TGCAGCGAAGGACAGGTATATACAGATACGCAGTATTTT
NA	TRBJ1-3	NA	TRBV7-9	CASSLVSGTSGNTIYF	TGTGCCAGCAGCTTAGTGTCAGGAACCTCTGGAAACACCATATATTTT
once	TRBJ2-7	NA	TRBV6-6	CASSYYRVGEQYF	TGTGCCAGCAGTTACTACAGGGTAGGCGAGCAGTACTTC
NA	TRBJ1-2	NA	TRBV9	CASSTQTATNYGYTF	TGTGCCAGCAGCACCCAGACAGCCACTAACTATGGCTACACCTTC
few	TRBJ1-1	NA	TRBV29-1	CSGLNTEAFF	TGCAGCGGTTTGAACACTGAAGCTTTCTTT
NA	TRBJ2-3	TRBD2	TRBV6-1	CASSEARIRGREGRTDTQYF	TGTGCCAGCAGTGAAGCGCGGATTAGGGGGCGGGAGGGCAGGACAGATACGCAGTATTTT
NA	TRBJ2-1	NA	TRBV6-4	CASSEQGDSYNEQFF	TGTGCCAGCAGTGAGCAAGGGGACTCCTACAATGAGCAGTTCTTC
NA	TRBJ1-2	NA	TRBV28	CASSLPRGYGYTF	TGTGCCAGCAGTTTACCCAGGGGCTATGGCTACACCTTC
NA	TRBJ1-1	TRBD1	TRBV29-1	CSVERGQNTEAFF	TGCAGCGTTGAAAGGGGGCAGAACACTGAAGCTTTCTTT
NA	TRBJ2-5	NA	TRBV7-3	CASSSGGPGETQYF	TGTGCCAGCAGCTCTGGAGGGCCAGGAGAGACCCAGTACTTC
NA	TRBJ1-1	TRBD1	TRBV6-5	CASSETGGKAFF	TGTGCCAGCAGCGAGACAGGGGGTAAAGCTTTCTTT